This entry features one TCR beta chain sequence. Assay: immunoSEQ multiplex PCR; the TCRdb copy retains only in-frame clones and omits some. The sample yields roughly 200,000 clones, around 93% seen once. This entry is derived from a study of control samples from healthy donors and cancer patients. The trim removed 6 bases at V and 4 bases at J, leaving 16 bases unmatched. Germline V lookup: CDR1 MNHEY, CDR2 SMNVEV (reference sequence). CDR3 size: 18 residues. The J gene is TRBJ1-1, the V gene TRBV27; 11 bases align to TRBD1. The sequenced material came from blood. This receptor was obtained from a man aged 25-40 years in good health. CDR3 sequence: CASSPPRGTGGFATEAFF. CDR3 nucleotides: TGTGCCAGCAGCCCCCCTCGTGGGACAGGGGGATTCGCCACTGAAGCTTTCTTT.